The 10 T cell receptor beta chains below come from one sample, sequenced in a study of CD8 T cells in Susac syndrome. With random hexamers, about 0.5 to 1 ug RNA was reverse transcribed. Each CDR3 protein is one row after TCRdb ran MiXCR on the immunoSEQ multiplex PCR reads. The sample contains around 77,000 distinct CDR3 sequences, 96% of which appear only once. The sample was CD4+ T cells from PBMCs. These receptor sequences come from a human donor with multiple sclerosis.

The chain couples TRBV5-4 to TRBJ2-3, with D possibly being TRBD2 (7 bases). Germline V gene data show CDR1 as SGHNT and CDR2 as YYREEE (reference sequence). This CDR3 spans 16 amino acids. Trimming shortened V by 4 bases and J by 4 bases, and 19 bases separated the two germline ends. The CDR3 loop reads CASSGGVGGASDTQYF. As DNA, the CDR3 is TGTGCCAGCAGCGGAGGTGTTGGGGGGGCCTCAGATACGCAGTATTTT.

This clonotype was detected once. The chain carries TRBV5-1 and TRBJ1-1; D not resolved. CDR3 length: 15 amino acids. In germline, CDR1 is SGHRS, CDR2 YFSETQ. Trimming removed 0 bases from V and 1 base from J, with 10 bases in between. CDR3 loop: CASSLALGGNTEAFF. In nucleotides, the CDR3 is TGCGCCAGCAGCTTGGCTTTGGGCGGGAACACTGAAGCTTTCTTT.

CDR3 sequence (DNA): TGTGCCAGCCTGTATTCTTCTGGGGCCAACGTCCTGACTTTC. It yields the protein CASLYSSGANVLTF. The chain couples TRBV12-3 or TRBV12-4 to TRBJ2-6, with D unclear. V dropped 8 bases and J dropped 1 base, with 9 bases sitting between them. The CDR3 spans 14 residues.

The chain joins TRBV30 to TRBJ2-5; 8 bases fit TRBD2. The CDR3 has 13 residues. Trimming at V came to 0 bases and at J to 6 bases, leaving 3 bases not matched to a gene. Germline V gene sequence: CDR1 GTSNPN, CDR2 SVGIG (reference sequence). The CDR3 protein is CAWSVRGGQTQYF. DNA for the CDR3: TGTGCCTGGAGTGTACGGGGGGGACAGACCCAGTACTTC.

The chain is built from TRBV5-1 and TRBJ2-5; 10 bases line up with TRBD2. The CDR3 loop spans 15 amino acids. Germline V gene lookup returns CDR1 SGHRS and CDR2 YFSETQ. The trim removed 4 bases at V and 5 bases at J, leaving 8 bases unmatched. The CDR3 is CASSVSGTSAETQYF. The CDR3 bases are TGCGCCAGCAGCGTATCCGGGACTAGCGCGGAGACCCAGTACTTC.

The count of this clonotype is one. The rearrangement links TRBV6-6 to TRBJ1-5; D is perhaps TRBD1 (6 bases). Looked up from germline, CDR1 is MNHNY and CDR2 is SVGAGI (reference sequence). CDR3 length equals 15 residues. V was shortened by 7 bases and J by 1 base, with 14 bases between the two germline ends. The CDR3 reads CASNGQPRSNQPQHF. Here the CDR3 DNA reads TGTGCCAGCAACGGACAGCCTAGGAGCAATCAGCCCCAGCATTTT.

The chain has TRBV27 and TRBJ1-6; tentative D call: TRBD1 (5 bases). Trimming left V 8 bases short and J 1 base short, with 27 bases between. The germline gives CDR1 MNHEY, CDR2 SMNVEV (reference sequence). The CDR3 loop spans 20 amino acids. Here the CDR3 DNA reads TGTGCCAGCGGGACTGCGCGTACCCTAGTCCTGGGGTCCTATAATTCACCCCTCCACTTT. It specifies CASGTARTLVLGSYNSPLHF.

The rearrangement uses TRBV6-2 or TRBV6-3 and TRBJ1-6, with D possibly matching TRBD1 (5 bases). Between the trimmed V and J ends, which lost 8 bases and 6 bases, there was a span of 11 bases. Germline CDR1 MNHEY, CDR2 SVGEGT. This CDR3 is 13 amino acids long. CDR3 nucleotide sequence: TGTGCCAGCCACGGGGACCTTAATTCACCCCTCCACTTT. Protein product: CASHGDLNSPLHF.

The rearrangement links TRBV5-1 to TRBJ2-3, with TRBD2 matching over 8 bases. The V gene's germline CDR1 is SGHRS and CDR2 YFSETQ. The junction had 4 bases not matched to a gene; V was cut back by 2 bases and J by 2 bases. There are 15 residues in the CDR3. Here the CDR3 reads CASSLAGAPTDTQYF. The CDR3, as DNA: TGCGCCAGCAGCTTAGCGGGGGCTCCCACAGATACGCAGTATTTT.

The gene calls are TRBV7-9 and TRBJ2-1; TRBD2 matches 15 bases. The trim removed 4 bases at V and 6 bases at J, leaving 4 bases unmatched. Germline V gene lookup returns CDR1 SEHNR and CDR2 FQNEAQ (reference sequence). The CDR3 consists of 16 residues. The CDR3 sequence is CASSYGTSGGPNEQFF. The CDR3 coding sequence is TGTGCCAGCAGCTACGGGACTAGCGGGGGGCCCAATGAGCAGTTCTTC.